The clone carrying this TCR beta chain has just one count. Antigen unknown. CTLA-4 blockade using ipilimumab, together with focal radiation, was received by patients with chemo-refractory metastatic non-small-cell lung cancer. The source of the sample is a study of radiotherapy plus CTLA-4 blockade in lung cancer. Looking at the study overall: Among enrolled patients, roughly 17% responded and more than 25% achieved disease control. Findings and limits, study-wide: Expansion in blood of tumor-derived TCR clones was seen after radiotherapy plus ipilimumab. Dynamics of early blood T cell clones, together with interferon-beta, were reportedly the best predictors of response.

TCRdb's table, derived via immunoSEQ multiplex PCR, lists solely in-frame clones and lacks some. The sample records roughly 86,000 clones, under 85% being singletons. The CDR3 runs to 13 residues. Germline loops: CDR1 GTSNPN, CDR2 SVGIG (reference sequence). J lost 2 bases, V lost 3 bases, and 3 bases had no gene match. The chain recombines TRBV30 with TRBJ1-1; 7 positions agree with TRBD1. This clonotype was sampled from a human donor with non-small cell lung cancer who had stable disease on radiotherapy plus ipilimumab. The sample was peripheral blood, taken from a patient treated with radiotherapy plus ipilimumab. The CDR3 DNA follows: TGTGCCTGGAGCCGGACAGGTAACACTGAAGCTTTCTTT. Translated: CAWSRTGNTEAFF.